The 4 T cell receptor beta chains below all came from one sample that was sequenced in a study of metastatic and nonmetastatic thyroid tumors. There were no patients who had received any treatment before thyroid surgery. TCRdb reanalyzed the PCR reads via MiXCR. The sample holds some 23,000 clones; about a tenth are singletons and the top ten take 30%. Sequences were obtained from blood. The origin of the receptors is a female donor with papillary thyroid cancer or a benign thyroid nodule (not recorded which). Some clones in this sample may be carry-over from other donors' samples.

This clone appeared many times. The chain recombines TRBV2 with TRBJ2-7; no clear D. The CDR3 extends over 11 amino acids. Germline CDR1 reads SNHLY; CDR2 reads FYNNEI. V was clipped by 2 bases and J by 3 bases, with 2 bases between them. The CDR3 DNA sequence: TGTGCCAGCAGTGAATACTACGAGCAGTACTTC. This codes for CASSEYYEQYF.

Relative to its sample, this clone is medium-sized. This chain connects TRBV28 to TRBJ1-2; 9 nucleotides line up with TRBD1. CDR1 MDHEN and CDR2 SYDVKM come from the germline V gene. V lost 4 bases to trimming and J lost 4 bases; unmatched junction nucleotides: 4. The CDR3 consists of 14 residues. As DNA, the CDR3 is TGTGCCAGCAGTTCGGACAGGGGACTCTATGGCTACACCTTC. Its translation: CASSSDRGLYGYTF.

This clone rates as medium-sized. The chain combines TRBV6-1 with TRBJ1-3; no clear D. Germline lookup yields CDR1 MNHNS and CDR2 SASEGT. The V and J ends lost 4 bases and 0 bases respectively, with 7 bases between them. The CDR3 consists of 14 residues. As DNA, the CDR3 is TGTGCCAGCAGTGTAGCCAGCTCTGGAAACACCATATATTTT. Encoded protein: CASSVASSGNTIYF.

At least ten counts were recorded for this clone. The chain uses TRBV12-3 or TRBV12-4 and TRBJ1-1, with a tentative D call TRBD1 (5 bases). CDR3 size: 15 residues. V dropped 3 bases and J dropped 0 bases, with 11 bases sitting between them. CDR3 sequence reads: CASSFEEGMNTEAFF. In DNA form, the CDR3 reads TGTGCCAGCAGTTTCGAAGAGGGGATGAACACTGAAGCTTTCTTT.